This TCR beta chain was captured by sequencing in a study of blood T cell repertoires in COVID-19. Data came from immunoSEQ multiplex PCR; TCRdb stores just in-frame clones and leaves some out. The sample consists of some 250,000 clones, 91% of them appearing once. The ends lost 2 bases at V and 6 bases at J; junction bases unmatched: 7. Germline V gene lookup returns CDR1 SGDLS and CDR2 YYNGEE. CDR3 size: 14 residues. The source of this sequence is a human donor in a cohort exposed to, infected with or recovered from COVID-19 (not recorded which). The donor label of this sample is uncertain. V gene TRBV9 combines with J gene TRBJ1-1; 7 bases agree with TRBD1. Sequenced material: PBMCs or T cells enriched from blood (not recorded which). For the CDR3, the DNA is TGTGCCAGCAGCGTTCTAACAGGGGAAGCTGAAGCTTTCTTT. Translated: CASSVLTGEAEAFF. The whole variable domain, filled in from reference TRBV9 and TRBJ1-1, reads DSGVTQTPKHLITATGQRVTLRCSPRSGDLSVYWYQQSLDQGLQFLIQYYNGEERAKGNILERFSAQQFPDLHSELNLSSLELGDSALYFCASSVLTGEAEAFFGQGTRLTVV.